A selection of T cell receptor beta chains follows, all from one sample in a study of PD-1 blockade in classical Hodgkin lymphoma. TCRdb's table, derived via immunoSEQ multiplex PCR, lists solely in-frame clones and lacks some. The table lists 100,000 to 120,000 clones, over 85% of them singletons, with 15% to 20% in the top ten. The sample was peripheral blood mononuclear cells (PBMCs), taken before the fourth cycle of nivolumab. These TCRs come from a human donor with classical Hodgkin lymphoma. CDR3s include the opening cysteine and the closing phenylalanine or tryptophan. The order of the fields is V gene, J gene, clone size, D gene, CDR3 DNA, CDR3 protein. A D gene is named only where the DNA matches it firmly. Clone size appears in some rows only: once, few, many, or a class for an expanded clone.

>TRBV5-1|TRBJ2-2|NA|NA
TGCGCCAGCAGCTTGACGGATGGCGGGGAGCTGTTTTTT
CASSLTDGGELFF
>TRBV7-2|TRBJ2-1|NA|TRBD2
TGTGCCAGCAGCGATCCGGGACTAGTCAATGAGCAGTTCTTC
CASSDPGLVNEQFF
>TRBV9|TRBJ1-2|NA|TRBD1
TGTGCCAGCAGTGAGACAGGGGGCAGCCGCTACACCTTC
CASSETGGSRYTF
>TRBV19|TRBJ2-1|NA|TRBD2
TGTGCCAGTAGTTCCCGGGCTAGCGGGAGACAGGGTAATGAGCAGTTCTTC
CASSSRASGRQGNEQFF
>TRBV5-1|TRBJ2-7|NA|NA
TGCGCCAGCAGCTTGATAGGCTACGAGCAGTACTTC
CASSLIGYEQYF
>TRBV5-6|TRBJ2-1|NA|NA
TGTGCCAGCAGCCGGGCCCGCAATGAGCAGTTCTTC
CASSRARNEQFF
>TRBV27|TRBJ2-3|once|NA
TGTGCCAGCAGTTTGGGGCGGGCCAGCACAGATACGCAGTATTTT
CASSLGRASTDTQYF
>TRBV7-2|TRBJ2-2|NA|TRBD2
TGTGCCAGCAGCCTTAGGGGAGGACTAGCGGGAGCGAGCACCGGGGAGCTGTTTTTT
CASSLRGGLAGASTGELFF
>TRBV30|TRBJ1-5|NA|NA
TGTGCCTGGAGTGTAAAGGGACGGAGAAATAGCAATCAGCCCCAGCATTTT
CAWSVKGRRNSNQPQHF
>TRBV6-5|TRBJ1-1|NA|NA
TGTGCCAGCAGTTTCCCGGGACAAAGAAAAGCTTTCTTT
CASSFPGQRKAFF
>TRBV19|TRBJ2-1|NA|NA
TGTGCCAGTAGTATTCTATCCCTCAACAATGAGCAGTTCTTC
CASSILSLNNEQFF
>TRBV6-1|TRBJ2-3|NA|NA
TGTGCCGCGGAGGGGGGGACTAGCACAGATACGCAGTATTTT
CAAEGGTSTDTQYF
>TRBV5-1|TRBJ2-2|NA|NA
TGCGCCAGCAGAGGATGGGTAAACACCGGGGAGCTGTTTTTT
CASRGWVNTGELFF
>TRBV28|TRBJ2-1|NA|NA
TGTGCCAGCAGTTTTAGGAGGATGCAGTTCTTC
CASSFRRMQFF
>TRBV27|TRBJ1-2|NA|NA
TGTGCCAGCTTCCCCGGGCAGGGGTATGGCTACACCTTC
CASFPGQGYGYTF
>TRBV6-6|TRBJ1-1|NA|NA
TGTGCCAGCAGTTGGGTCGAGGGAGGGAGCGCTTTCTTT
CASSWVEGGSAFF
>TRBV4-3|TRBJ1-1|NA|TRBD1
TGCGCCAGCAGCCACCGGGCAGGGGGCTGGACTGAAGCTTTCTTT
CASSHRAGGWTEAFF
>TRBV27|TRBJ2-1|few|TRBD2
TGTGCCAGCAGTACAGCGGGAGTAAGGGGCCATGAGCAGTTCTTC
CASSTAGVRGHEQFF
>TRBV29-1|TRBJ1-2|NA|TRBD1
TGCAGCGTTGTATACCCGGGACAGGATTATGGCTACACCTTC
CSVVYPGQDYGYTF
>TRBV6-6|TRBJ1-1|NA|NA
TGTGCCAGCAGTTCGGGGCTCTTGAACACTGAAGCTTTCTTT
CASSSGLLNTEAFF
>TRBV9|TRBJ2-7|NA|NA
TGTGCCAGCAGCCTCGCCCTGGGGGACGAGCAGTACTTC
CASSLALGDEQYF